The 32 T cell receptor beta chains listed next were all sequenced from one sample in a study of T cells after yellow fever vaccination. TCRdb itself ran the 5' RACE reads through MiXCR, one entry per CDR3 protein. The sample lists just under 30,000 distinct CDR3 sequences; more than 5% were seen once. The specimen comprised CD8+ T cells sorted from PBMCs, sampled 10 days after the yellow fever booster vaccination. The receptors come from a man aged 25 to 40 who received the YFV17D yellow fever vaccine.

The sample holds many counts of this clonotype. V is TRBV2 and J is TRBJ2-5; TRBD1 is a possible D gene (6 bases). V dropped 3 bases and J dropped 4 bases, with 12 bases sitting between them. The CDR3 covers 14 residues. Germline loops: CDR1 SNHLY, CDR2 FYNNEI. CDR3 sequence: CASSDVQGLETQYF. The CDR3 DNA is TGTGCCAGCAGTGATGTACAGGGCCTAGAGACCCAGTACTTC.

The CDR3 DNA is TGTGCCAGCAGCTTAACTCTATCCTACAATGAGCAGTTCTTC. This codes for CASSLTLSYNEQFF. This chain connects TRBV5-4 to TRBJ2-1; D not certain. The CDR3 covers 14 residues. The V and J ends lost 2 bases and 1 base respectively, with 7 bases between them. Germline V gives CDR1 SGHNT, CDR2 YYREEE (reference sequence). Together with reference TRBV5-4 and TRBJ2-1, the CDR3 gives the full variable domain: ETGVTQSPTHLIKTRGQQVTLRCSSQSGHNTVSWYQQALGQGPQFIFQYYREEENGRGNFPPRFSGLQFPNYSSELNVNALELDDSALYLCASSLTLSYNEQFFGPGTRLTVL.

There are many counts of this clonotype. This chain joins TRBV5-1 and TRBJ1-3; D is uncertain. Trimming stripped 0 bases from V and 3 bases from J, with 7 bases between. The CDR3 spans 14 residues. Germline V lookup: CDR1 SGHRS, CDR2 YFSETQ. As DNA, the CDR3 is TGCGCCAGCAGCTTGGAAGGGCTTGGAAACACCATATATTTT. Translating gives CASSLEGLGNTIYF.

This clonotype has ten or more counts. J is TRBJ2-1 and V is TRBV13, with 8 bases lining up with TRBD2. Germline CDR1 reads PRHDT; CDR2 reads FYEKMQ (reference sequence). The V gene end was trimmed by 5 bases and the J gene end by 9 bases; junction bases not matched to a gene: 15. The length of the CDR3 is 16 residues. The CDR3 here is CASSPEGGLGGSEQFF. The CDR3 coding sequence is TGTGCCAGCAGCCCCGAAGGGGGACTAGGGGGTAGTGAGCAGTTCTTC.

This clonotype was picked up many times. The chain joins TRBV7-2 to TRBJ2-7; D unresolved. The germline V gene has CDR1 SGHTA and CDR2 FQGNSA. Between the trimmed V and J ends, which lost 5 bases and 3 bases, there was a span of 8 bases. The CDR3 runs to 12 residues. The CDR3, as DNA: TGTGCCAGCAGCCCGTTGGGCTACGAGCAGTACTTC. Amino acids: CASSPLGYEQYF.

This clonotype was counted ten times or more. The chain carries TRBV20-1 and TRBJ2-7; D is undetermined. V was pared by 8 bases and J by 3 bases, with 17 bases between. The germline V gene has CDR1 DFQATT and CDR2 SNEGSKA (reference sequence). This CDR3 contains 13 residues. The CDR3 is CSYRSRMGYEQYF. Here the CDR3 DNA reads TGCAGTTATAGGAGTAGGATGGGCTACGAGCAGTACTTC.

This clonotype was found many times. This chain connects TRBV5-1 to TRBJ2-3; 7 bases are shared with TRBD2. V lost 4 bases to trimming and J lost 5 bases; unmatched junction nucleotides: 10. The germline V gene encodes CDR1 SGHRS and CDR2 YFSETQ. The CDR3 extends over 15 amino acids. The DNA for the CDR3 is TGCGCCAGCAGCGTGCGGGAGTTGGGAGGAGATACGCAGTATTTT. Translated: CASSVRELGGDTQYF.

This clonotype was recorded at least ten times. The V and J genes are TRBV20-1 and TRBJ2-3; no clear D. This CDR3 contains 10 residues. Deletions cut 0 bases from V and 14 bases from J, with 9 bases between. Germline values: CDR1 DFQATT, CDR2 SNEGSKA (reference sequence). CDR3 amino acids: CSARDLIAYF. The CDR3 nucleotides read TGCAGTGCTAGAGACCTAATTGCGTATTTT.

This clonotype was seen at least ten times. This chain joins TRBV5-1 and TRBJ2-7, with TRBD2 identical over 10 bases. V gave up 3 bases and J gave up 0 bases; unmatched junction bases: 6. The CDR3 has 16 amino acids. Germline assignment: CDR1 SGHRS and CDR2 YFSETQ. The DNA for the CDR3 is TGCGCCAGCAGCTCAACCGCTAGCGGGAGCTCCTACGAGCAGTACTTC. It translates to CASSSTASGSSYEQYF.

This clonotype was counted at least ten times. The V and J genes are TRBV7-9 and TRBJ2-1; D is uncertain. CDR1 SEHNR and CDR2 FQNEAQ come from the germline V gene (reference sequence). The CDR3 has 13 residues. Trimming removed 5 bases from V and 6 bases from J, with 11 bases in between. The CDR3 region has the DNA TGTGCCAGCAGCCCCGCATCCCGCAATGAGCAGTTCTTC. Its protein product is CASSPASRNEQFF.

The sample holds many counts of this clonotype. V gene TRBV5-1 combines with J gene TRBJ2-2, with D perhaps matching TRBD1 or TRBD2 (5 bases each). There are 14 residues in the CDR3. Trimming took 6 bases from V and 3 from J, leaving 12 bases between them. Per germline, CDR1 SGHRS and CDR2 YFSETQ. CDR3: CASNPGTHTGELFF. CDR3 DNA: TGCGCCAGCAACCCCGGGACGCACACCGGGGAGCTGTTTTTT.

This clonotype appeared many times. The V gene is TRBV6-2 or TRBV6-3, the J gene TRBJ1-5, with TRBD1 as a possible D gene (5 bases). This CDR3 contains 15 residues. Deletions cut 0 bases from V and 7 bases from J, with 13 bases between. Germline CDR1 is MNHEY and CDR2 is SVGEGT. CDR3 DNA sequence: TGTGCCAGCAGTTACTCGACACTAACAGGCCAGCCCCAGCATTTT. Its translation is CASSYSTLTGQPQHF.

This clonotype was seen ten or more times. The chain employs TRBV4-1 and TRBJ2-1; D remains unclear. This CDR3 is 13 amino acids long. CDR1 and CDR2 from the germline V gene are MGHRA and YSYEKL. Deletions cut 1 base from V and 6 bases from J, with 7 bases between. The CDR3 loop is CASSQGGVNEQFF. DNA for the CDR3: TGCGCCAGCAGCCAAGGGGGTGTCAATGAGCAGTTCTTC.

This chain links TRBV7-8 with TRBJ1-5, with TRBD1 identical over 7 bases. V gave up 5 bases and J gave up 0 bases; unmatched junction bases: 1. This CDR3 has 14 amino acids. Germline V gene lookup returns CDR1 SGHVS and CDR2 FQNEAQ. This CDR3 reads CASSQGDSNQPQHF. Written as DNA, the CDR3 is TGTGCCAGCAGCCAGGGGGATAGCAATCAGCCCCAGCATTTT.

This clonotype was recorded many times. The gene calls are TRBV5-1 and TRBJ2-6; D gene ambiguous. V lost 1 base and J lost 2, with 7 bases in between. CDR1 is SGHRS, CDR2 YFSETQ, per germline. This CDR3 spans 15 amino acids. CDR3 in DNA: TGCGCCAGCAGCTTGTCCAGACCTGGGGCCAACGTCCTGACTTTC. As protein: CASSLSRPGANVLTF.

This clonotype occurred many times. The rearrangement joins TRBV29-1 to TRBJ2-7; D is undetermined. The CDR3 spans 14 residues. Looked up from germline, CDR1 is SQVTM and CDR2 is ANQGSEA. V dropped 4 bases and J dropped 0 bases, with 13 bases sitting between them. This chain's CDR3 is CSVVKASNSYEQYF. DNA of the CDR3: TGCAGCGTTGTAAAAGCGTCCAACTCCTACGAGCAGTACTTC.

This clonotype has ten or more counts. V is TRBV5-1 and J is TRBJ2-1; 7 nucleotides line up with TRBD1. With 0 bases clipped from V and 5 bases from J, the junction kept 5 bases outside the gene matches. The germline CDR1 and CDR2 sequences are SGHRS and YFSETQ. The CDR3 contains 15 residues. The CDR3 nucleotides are TGCGCCAGCAGCTTGGGCTGGACAGGCGACAATGAGCAGTTCTTC. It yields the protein CASSLGWTGDNEQFF.

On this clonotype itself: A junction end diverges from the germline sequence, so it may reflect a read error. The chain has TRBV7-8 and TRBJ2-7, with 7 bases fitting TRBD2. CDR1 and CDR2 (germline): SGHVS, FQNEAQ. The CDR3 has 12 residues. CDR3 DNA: TGTGTCAGCAGCCCCGGGGGGTACGAGCAGTACTTC. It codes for CVSSPGGYEQYF.

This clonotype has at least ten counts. The CDR3 sequence is CASSRDIYSRGFGSYNEQFF. CDR3 DNA sequence: TGTGCCAGCAGTAGAGACATATACTCGAGGGGGTTCGGGTCCTACAATGAGCAGTTCTTC. The rearrangement joins TRBV6-2 or TRBV6-3 to TRBJ2-1; TRBD1 might be the D (6 bases). The length of the CDR3 is 20 residues. Germline loops: CDR1 MNHEY, CDR2 SVGEGT. Trimming removed 5 bases from V and 1 base from J, with 27 bases in between.

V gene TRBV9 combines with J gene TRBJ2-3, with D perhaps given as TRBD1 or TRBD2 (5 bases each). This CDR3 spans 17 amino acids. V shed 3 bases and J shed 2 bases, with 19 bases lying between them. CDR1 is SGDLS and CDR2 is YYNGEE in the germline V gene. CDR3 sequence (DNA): TGTGCCAGCAGCGCCTCCGGGACCCCCGGGCACACAGATACGCAGTATTTT. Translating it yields CASSASGTPGHTDTQYF.

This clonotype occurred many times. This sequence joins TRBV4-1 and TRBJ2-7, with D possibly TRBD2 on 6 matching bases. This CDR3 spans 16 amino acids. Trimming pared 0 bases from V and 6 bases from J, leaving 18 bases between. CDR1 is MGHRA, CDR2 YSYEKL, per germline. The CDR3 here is CASSQDEGTLPFEQYF. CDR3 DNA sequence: TGCGCCAGCAGCCAAGATGAGGGGACTCTCCCTTTCGAGCAGTACTTC.

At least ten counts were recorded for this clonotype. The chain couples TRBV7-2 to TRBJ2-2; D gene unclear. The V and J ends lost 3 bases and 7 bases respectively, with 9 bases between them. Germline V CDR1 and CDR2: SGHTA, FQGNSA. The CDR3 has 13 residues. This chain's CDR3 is CASSFLRVGELFF. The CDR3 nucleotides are TGTGCCAGCAGCTTTCTCCGCGTCGGGGAGCTGTTTTTT. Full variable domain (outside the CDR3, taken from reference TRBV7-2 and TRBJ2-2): GAGVSQSPSNKVTEKGKDVELRCDPISGHTALYWYRQSLGQGLEFLIYFQGNSAPDKSGLPSDRFSAERTGGSVSTLTIQRTQQEDSAVYLCASSFLRVGELFFGEGSRLTVL.

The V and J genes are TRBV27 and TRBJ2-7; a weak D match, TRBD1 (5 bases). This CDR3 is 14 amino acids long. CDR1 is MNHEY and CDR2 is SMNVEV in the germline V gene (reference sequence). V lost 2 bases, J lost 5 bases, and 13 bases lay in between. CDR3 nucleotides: TGTGCCAGCAGTTTACAGGGTAGGAGTAACGAGCAGTACTTC. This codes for CASSLQGRSNEQYF.

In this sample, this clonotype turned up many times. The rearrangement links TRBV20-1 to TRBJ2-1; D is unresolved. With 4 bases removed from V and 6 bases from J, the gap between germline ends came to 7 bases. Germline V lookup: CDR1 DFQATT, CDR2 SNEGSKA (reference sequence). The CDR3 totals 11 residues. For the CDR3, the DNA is TGCAGTGCTAACGAAGGCAATGAGCAGTTCTTC. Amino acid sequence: CSANEGNEQFF.

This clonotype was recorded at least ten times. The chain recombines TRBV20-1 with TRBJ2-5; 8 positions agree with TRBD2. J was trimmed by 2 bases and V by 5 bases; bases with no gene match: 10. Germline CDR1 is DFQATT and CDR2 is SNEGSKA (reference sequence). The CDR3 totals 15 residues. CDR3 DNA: TGCAGTGCTGGGCGGGATAGCGGGAAGCAAGAGACCCAGTACTTC. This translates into CSAGRDSGKQETQYF.

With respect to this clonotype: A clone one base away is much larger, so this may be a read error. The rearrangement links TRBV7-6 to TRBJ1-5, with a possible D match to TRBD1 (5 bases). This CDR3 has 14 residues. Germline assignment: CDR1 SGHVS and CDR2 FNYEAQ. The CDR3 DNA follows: TGTGCCAGCAGCCCCGGGGGAAGCAATCAGCCCCAGCTTTTT. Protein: CASSPGGSNQPQLF. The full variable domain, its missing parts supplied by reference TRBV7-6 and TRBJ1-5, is GAGVSQSPRYKVTKRGQDVALRCDPISGHVSLYWYRQALGQGPEFLTYFNYEAQQDKSGLPNDRFSAERPEGSISTLTIQRTEQRDSAMYRCASSPGGSNQPQLFGDGTRLSIL.

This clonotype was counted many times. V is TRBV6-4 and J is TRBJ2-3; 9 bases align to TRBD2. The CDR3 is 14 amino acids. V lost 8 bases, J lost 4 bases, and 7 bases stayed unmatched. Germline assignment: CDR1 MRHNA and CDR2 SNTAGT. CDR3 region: CASRAGGPPDTQYF. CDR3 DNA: TGTGCCAGCCGAGCGGGAGGCCCCCCAGATACGCAGTATTTT.

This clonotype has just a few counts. The CDR3 spells CASSSFQGTSEYTDTQYF. DNA of the CDR3: TGTGCCAGCAGCTCCTTCCAGGGGACTAGCGAGTACACAGATACGCAGTATTTT. V is TRBV11-2 and J is TRBJ2-3; 10 bases are shared with TRBD2. CDR3 length: 18 residues. Trimming removed 4 bases from V and 2 bases from J; junction bases left unmatched: 12. Germline V gene sequence: CDR1 SGHAT, CDR2 FQNNGV.

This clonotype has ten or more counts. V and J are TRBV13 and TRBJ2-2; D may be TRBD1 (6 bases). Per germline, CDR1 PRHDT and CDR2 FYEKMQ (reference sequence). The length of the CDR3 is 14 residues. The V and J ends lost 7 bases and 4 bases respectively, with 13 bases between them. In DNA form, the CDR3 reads TGTGCCAGCACCTGGGACACCCTCACCGGGGAGCTGTTTTTT. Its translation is CASTWDTLTGELFF.

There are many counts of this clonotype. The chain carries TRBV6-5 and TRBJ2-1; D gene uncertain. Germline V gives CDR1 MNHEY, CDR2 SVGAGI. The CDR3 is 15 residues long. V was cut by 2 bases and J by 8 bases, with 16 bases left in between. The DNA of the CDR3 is TGTGCCAGCAGTTACCAGGTGGACCCTAGGGATGAGCAGTTCTTC. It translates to CASSYQVDPRDEQFF.

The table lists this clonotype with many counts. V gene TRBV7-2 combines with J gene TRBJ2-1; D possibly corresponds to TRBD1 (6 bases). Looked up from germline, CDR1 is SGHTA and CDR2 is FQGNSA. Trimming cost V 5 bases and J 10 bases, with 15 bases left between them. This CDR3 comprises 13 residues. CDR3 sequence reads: CASSNGARGEQFF. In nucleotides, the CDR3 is TGTGCCAGCAGCAACGGGGCCAGGGGAGAGCAGTTCTTC.

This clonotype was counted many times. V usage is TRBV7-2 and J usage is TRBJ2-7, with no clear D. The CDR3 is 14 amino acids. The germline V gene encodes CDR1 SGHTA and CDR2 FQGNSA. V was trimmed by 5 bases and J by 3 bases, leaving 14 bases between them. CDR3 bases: TGTGCCAGCAGCCAAAGGTACCCTTACTACGAGCAGTACTTC. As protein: CASSQRYPYYEQYF.